This T cell receptor beta chain derives from a study of early T cells in non-severe SARS-CoV-2 infection. Overall study findings and caveats: Private and CD4 specificities were missed by VDJdb matching, skewed to anti-spike CD8.

Individual cDNA molecules received unique molecular identifiers. TCRdb ran MiXCR on the 5' RACE reads and lists one entry per CDR3 protein. The sample holds fewer than 30,000 distinct CDR3 sequences, 5.3% seen once. CDR1 ENHRY and CDR2 SYGVKD come from the germline V gene. The CDR3 is 15 residues long. V was clipped by 4 bases and J by 4 bases, with 16 bases between them. This clonotype occurred many times. Its antigen is undetermined. The sequenced material came from whole blood. This clonotype originated in an adult who was a healthcare worker with PCR-confirmed SARS-CoV-2 infection or an uninfected control (not recorded which). V and J are TRBV10-3 and TRBJ1-2, with D perhaps matching TRBD1 (6 bases). The CDR3 DNA reads TGTGCCATCAGTGCGGACAGTAATGGGTTCTATGGCTACACCTTC. It specifies CAISADSNGFYGYTF.